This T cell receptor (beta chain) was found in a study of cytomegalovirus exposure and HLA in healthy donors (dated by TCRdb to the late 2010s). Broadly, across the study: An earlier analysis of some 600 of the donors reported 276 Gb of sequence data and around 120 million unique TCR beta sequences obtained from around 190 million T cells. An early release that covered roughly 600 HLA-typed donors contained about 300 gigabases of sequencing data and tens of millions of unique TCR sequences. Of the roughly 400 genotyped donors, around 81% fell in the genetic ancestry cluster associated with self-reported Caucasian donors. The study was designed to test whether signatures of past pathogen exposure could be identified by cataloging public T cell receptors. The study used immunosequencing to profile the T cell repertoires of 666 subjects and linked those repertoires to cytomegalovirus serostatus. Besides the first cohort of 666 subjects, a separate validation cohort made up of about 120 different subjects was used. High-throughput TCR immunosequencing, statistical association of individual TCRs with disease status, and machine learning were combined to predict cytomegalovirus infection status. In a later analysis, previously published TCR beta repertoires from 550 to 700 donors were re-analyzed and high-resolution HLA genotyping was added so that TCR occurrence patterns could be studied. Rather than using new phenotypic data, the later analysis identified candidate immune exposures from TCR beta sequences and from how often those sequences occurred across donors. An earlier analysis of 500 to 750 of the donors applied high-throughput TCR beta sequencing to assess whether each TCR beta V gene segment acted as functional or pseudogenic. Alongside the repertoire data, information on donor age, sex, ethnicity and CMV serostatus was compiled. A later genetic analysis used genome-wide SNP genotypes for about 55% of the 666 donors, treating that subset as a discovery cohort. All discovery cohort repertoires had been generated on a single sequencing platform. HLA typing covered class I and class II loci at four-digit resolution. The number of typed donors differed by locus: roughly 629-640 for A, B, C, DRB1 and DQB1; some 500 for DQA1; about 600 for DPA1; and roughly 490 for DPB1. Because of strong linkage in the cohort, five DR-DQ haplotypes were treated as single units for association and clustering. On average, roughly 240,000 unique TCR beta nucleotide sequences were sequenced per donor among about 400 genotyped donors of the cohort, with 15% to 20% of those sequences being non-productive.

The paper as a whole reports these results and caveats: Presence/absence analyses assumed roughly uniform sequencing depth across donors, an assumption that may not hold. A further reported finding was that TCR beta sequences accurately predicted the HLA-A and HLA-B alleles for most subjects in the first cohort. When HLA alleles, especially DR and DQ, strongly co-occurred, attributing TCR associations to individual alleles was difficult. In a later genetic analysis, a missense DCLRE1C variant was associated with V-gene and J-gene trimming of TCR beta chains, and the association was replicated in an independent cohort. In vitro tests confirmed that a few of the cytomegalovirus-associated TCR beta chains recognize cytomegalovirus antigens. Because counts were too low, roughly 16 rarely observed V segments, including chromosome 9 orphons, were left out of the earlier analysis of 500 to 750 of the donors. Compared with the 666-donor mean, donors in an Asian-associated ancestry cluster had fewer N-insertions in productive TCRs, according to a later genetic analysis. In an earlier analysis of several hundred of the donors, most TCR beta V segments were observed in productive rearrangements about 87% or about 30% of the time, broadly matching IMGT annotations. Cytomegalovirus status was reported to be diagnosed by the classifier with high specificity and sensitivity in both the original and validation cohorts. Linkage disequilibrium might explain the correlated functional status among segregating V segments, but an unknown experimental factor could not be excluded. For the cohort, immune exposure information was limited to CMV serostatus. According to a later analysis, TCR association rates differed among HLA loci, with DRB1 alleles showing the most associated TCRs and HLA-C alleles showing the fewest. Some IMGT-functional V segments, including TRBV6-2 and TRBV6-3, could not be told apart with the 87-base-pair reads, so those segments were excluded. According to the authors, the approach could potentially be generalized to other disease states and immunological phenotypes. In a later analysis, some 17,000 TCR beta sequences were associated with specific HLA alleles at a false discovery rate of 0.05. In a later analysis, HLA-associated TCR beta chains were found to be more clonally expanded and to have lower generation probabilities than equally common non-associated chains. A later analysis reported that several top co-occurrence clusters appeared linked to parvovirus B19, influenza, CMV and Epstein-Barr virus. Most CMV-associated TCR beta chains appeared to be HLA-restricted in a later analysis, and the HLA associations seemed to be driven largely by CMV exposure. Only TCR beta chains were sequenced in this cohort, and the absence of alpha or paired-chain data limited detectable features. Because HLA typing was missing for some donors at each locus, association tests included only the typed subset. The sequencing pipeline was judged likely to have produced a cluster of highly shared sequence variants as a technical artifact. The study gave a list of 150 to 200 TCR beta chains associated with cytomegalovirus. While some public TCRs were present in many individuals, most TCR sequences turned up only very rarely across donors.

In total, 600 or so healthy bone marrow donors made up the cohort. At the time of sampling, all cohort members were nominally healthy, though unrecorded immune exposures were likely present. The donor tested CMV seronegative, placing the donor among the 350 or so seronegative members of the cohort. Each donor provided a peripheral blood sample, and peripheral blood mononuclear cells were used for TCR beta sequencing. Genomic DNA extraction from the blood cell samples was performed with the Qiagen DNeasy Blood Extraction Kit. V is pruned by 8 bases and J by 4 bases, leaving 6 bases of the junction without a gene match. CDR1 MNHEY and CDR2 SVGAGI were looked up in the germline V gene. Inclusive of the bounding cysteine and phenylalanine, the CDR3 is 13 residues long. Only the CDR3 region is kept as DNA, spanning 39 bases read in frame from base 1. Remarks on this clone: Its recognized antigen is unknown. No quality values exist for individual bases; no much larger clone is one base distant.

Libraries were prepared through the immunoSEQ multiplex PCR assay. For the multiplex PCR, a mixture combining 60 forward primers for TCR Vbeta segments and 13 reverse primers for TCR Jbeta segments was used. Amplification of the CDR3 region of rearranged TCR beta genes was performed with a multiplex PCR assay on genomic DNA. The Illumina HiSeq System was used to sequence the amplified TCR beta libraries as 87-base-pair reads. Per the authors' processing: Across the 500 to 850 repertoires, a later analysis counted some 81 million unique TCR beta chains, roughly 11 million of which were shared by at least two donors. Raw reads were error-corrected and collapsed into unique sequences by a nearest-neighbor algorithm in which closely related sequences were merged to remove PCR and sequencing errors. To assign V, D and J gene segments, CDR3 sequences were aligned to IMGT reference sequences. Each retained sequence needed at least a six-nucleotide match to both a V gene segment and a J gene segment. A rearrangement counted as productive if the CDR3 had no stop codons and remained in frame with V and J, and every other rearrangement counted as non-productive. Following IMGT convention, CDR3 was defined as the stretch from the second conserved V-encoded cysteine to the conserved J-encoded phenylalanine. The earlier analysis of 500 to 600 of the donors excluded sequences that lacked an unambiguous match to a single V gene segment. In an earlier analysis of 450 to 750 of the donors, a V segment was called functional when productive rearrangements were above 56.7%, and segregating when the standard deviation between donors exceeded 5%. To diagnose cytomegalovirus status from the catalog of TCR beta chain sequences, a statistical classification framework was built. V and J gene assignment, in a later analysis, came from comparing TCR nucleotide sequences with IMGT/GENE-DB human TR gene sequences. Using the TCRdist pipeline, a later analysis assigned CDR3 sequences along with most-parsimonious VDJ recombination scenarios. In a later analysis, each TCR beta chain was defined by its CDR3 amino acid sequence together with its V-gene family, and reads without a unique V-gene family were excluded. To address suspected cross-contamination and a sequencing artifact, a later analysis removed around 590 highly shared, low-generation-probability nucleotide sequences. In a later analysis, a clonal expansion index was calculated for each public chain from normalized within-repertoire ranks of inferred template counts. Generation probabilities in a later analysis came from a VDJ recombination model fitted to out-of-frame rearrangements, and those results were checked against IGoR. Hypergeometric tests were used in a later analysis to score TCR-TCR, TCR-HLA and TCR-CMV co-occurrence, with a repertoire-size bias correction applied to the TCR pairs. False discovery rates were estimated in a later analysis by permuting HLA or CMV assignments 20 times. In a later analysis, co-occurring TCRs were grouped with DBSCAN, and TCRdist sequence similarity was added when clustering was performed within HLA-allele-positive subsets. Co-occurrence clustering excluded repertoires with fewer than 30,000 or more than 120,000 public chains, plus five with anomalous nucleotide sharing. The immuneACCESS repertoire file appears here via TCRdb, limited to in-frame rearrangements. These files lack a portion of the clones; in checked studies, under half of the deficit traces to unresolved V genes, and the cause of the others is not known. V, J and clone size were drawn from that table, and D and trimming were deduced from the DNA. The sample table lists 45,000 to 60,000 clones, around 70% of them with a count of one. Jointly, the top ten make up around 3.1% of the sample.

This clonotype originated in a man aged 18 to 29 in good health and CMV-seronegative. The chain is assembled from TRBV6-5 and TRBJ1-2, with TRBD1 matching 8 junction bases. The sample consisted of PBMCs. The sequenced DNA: TGTGCCAGCTACCCAGGGGGCCTCTATGGCTACACCTTC. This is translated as CASYPGGLYGYTF.